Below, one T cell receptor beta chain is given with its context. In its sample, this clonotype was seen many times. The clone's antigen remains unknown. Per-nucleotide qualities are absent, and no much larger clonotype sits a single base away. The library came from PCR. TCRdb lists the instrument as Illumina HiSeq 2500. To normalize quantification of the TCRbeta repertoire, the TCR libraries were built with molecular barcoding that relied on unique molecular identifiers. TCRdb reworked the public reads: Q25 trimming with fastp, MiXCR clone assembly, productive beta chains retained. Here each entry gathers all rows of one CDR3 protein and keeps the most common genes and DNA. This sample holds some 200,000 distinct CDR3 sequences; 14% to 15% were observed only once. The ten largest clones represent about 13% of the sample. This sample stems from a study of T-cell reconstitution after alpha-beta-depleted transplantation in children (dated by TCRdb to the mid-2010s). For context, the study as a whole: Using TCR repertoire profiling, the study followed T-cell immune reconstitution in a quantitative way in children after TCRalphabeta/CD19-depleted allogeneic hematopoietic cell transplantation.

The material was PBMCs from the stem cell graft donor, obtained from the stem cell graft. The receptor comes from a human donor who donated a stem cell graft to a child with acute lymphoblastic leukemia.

The CDR3 is CASSSTPSGGIYNEQFF. The DNA sequence is TGTGCCAGCAGCTCCACTCCTAGCGGAGGTATTTACAATGAGCAGTTCTTC. The rearrangement joined TRBV7-8 to TRBJ2-1; 7 bases in between match TRBD2. The CDR3 spans 17 residues, from the cysteine through the phenylalanine. Solely the CDR3 DNA is kept, with 51 bases framed from the first base. At the junction V is shortened by 4 bases and J by 4 bases; bases outside the gene matches: 13. Based on the germline V gene, the CDR1 and CDR2 sequences are SGHVS and FQNEAQ.